A single sample gave rise to the 27 T cell receptor beta chains below, sequenced in a study of T-cell memory formation after mild COVID-19. Each CDR3 protein gets one entry after TCRdb re-called the 5' RACE reads with MiXCR. The sample comprises a few hundred thousand distinct CDR3 sequences, about 16% of which are singletons, and roughly 21% rests with the top ten. The sample was PBMCs or a T cell subset sorted from them (not recorded which). These receptors were collected from a man between 18 and 35 years old who had mild COVID-19 (a few samples of this study predate the infection). Cell type and time point are not known.

The chain couples TRBV6-2 or TRBV6-3 to TRBJ2-7, with 9 positions matching TRBD2. The V gene's germline CDR1 is MNHEY and CDR2 SVGEGT. V lost 2 bases to trimming and J lost 4 bases; unmatched junction nucleotides: 6. This CDR3 region has 15 residues. Here the CDR3 reads CASSYGAGGTYEQYF. CDR3 DNA sequence: TGTGCCAGCAGTTACGGAGCGGGGGGTACATACGAGCAGTACTTC.

The chain uses TRBV5-1 and TRBJ2-2; 9 bases line up with TRBD2. The CDR3 covers 15 residues. The trim removed 4 bases at V and 0 bases at J, leaving 1 base unmatched. Germline CDR1 SGHRS, CDR2 YFSETQ. The CDR3 is CASSAGGANTGELFF. CDR3 DNA sequence: TGCGCCAGCAGCGCGGGGGGGGCGAACACCGGGGAGCTGTTTTTT.

The chain joins TRBV27 to TRBJ1-2, with D unclear. The V gene lost 3 bases and the J gene lost 2 bases, with 10 bases spanning the gap. The CDR3 contains 14 residues. Germline V CDR1 and CDR2: MNHEY, SMNVEV (reference sequence). Here the CDR3 reads CASSFGYGNYGYTF. The CDR3 DNA is TGTGCCAGCAGTTTTGGGTACGGGAACTATGGCTACACCTTC.

By sample fraction, this clonotype is medium-sized. The chain uses TRBV7-9 and TRBJ2-7; D tentatively fits TRBD1 or TRBD2 (6 bases each). V gave up 1 base and J gave up 3 bases, with 16 bases separating them. The length of the CDR3 is 16 residues. The germline V gene encodes CDR1 SEHNR and CDR2 FQNEAQ (reference sequence). The CDR3 bases are TGTGCCAGCAGCTTAGGTGGGGGGCTCTACAACTACGAGCAGTACTTC. Protein: CASSLGGGLYNYEQYF.

This clonotype was detected only a few times. The chain links TRBV24-1 to TRBJ2-2; D is perhaps TRBD1 (5 bases). The ends were cut back, 9 bases at V and 1 base at J, with 8 bases in the middle. Germline loops: CDR1 KGHDR, CDR2 SFDVKD. The CDR3 consists of 13 residues. This CDR3 reads CATEGENTGELFF. The CDR3 DNA follows: TGTGCCACCGAAGGGGAGAACACCGGGGAGCTGTTTTTT.

This clonotype was detected ten times or more. The chain uses TRBV12-3 or TRBV12-4 and TRBJ2-1; 14 bases fit TRBD2. The trim removed 5 bases at V and 11 bases at J, leaving 8 bases unmatched. There are 15 residues in the CDR3. DNA of the CDR3: TGTGCCAGCAGTCTGCAAGGGACTAGCGGGGGCAAGCAGTTCTTC. Its translation is CASSLQGTSGGKQFF.

The gene calls are TRBV18 and TRBJ2-1, with TRBD1 matching over 11 bases. Germline trimming cut 4 bases from V and 8 bases from J; bases unmatched to any gene: 7. The CDR3 covers 15 residues. CDR1 is KGHSH and CDR2 is LQKENI in the germline V gene. CDR3 in amino acids: CASSLTGTGGYEQFF. In DNA, the CDR3 is TGTGCCAGCTCACTTACCGGGACAGGGGGATATGAGCAGTTCTTC.

The chain couples TRBV11-2 to TRBJ1-1; no reliable D call. The V gene's germline CDR1 is SGHAT and CDR2 FQNNGV. The CDR3 contains 12 residues. The V end was cut by 0 bases, the J end by 10 bases, with 9 bases between. Here the CDR3 reads CASSLDQARAFF. The DNA for the CDR3 is TGTGCCAGCAGCTTAGATCAGGCTCGAGCTTTCTTT.

This clonotype was counted only a few times. The chain carries TRBV18 and TRBJ2-3, with 9 bases that match TRBD2. This CDR3 region has 16 residues. Trimming cost V 1 base and J 1 base; bases outside gene matches: 3. Germline CDR1 is KGHSH and CDR2 is LQKENI. This CDR3 reads CASSPLPSGGTDTQYF. The CDR3 DNA reads as TGTGCCAGCTCACCACTTCCTAGCGGGGGCACAGATACGCAGTATTTT.

This sequence joins TRBV4-3 and TRBJ2-7; D not certain. CDR3 length: 13 amino acids. Germline V CDR1 and CDR2: LGHNA, YSLEER. The germline V and J ends were trimmed by 1 base and 6 bases, with 10 bases remaining between them. The CDR3 DNA sequence: TGCGCCAGCAGCCAAGGGTCCATAGGCGAGCAGTACTTC. Translated: CASSQGSIGEQYF.

This chain uses TRBV10-3 with TRBJ2-6, with a weak D call TRBD2 (6 bases). The V gene's germline CDR1 is ENHRY and CDR2 SYGVKD. The CDR3 has 16 amino acids. The V and J ends lost 5 bases and 3 bases respectively, with 14 bases between them. CDR3 nucleotide sequence: TGTGCCATCAGTCCTGCGGGGACTGTTGGGGCCAACGTCCTGACTTTC. Translating gives CAISPAGTVGANVLTF.

This clonotype showed up just a few times. The rearrangement links TRBV6-1 to TRBJ2-7; D unclear. Trimming cost V 1 base and J 3 bases, with 7 bases left between them. CDR1 and CDR2 (germline): MNHNS, SASEGT. This CDR3 spans 13 amino acids. The CDR3 DNA follows: TGTGCCAGCAGTGAAGGGCAGGACTACGAGCAGTACTTC. It codes for CASSEGQDYEQYF.

There are a few counts of this clonotype. The chain carries TRBV5-1 and TRBJ1-1, with no clear D. The CDR3 loop spans 13 amino acids. Germline V gene sequence: CDR1 SGHRS, CDR2 YFSETQ. The V and J ends lost 1 base and 9 bases respectively, with 13 bases between them. CDR3 sequence (DNA): TGCGCCAGCAGCTTGCGGGCAGTCGACAAAGCTTTCTTT. Amino acids: CASSLRAVDKAFF.

This clonotype has just a few counts. This chain's CDR3 is CASSALSGNTIYF. The DNA for the CDR3 is TGTGCCAGCAGCGCATTGTCTGGAAACACCATATATTTT. The chain has TRBV7-2 and TRBJ1-3; D gene ambiguous. The V end lost 5 bases, the J end lost 1 base, and 6 bases lay between the germline ends. The CDR3 is 13 residues long. The germline V gene has CDR1 SGHTA and CDR2 FQGNSA.

The table lists this clonotype with a few counts. This chain connects TRBV7-9 to TRBJ2-3; TRBD2 matches 11 bases. Trimming took 5 bases from V and 0 from J; bases not matched to a gene: 7. The CDR3 covers 17 residues. Germline-derived CDR1 and CDR2 are SEHNR and FQNEAQ (reference sequence). The CDR3 DNA is TGTGCCAGCAGCCTACCGACTAGCGGGGTGAGCACAGATACGCAGTATTTT. It yields the protein CASSLPTSGVSTDTQYF. Full variable domain (rest looked up from reference TRBV7-9 and TRBJ2-3): DTGVSQNPRHKITKRGQNVTFRCDPISEHNRLYWYRQTLGQGPEFLTYFQNEAQLEKSRLLSDRFSAERPKGSFSTLEIQRTEQGDSAMYLCASSLPTSGVSTDTQYFGPGTRLTVL.

This clonotype has just a few counts. This sequence joins TRBV4-2 and TRBJ2-5; TRBD2 matches 11 bases. The CDR3 length is 16 residues. J was trimmed by 0 bases and V by 1 base; bases with no gene match: 1. Germline CDR1 reads LGHNA; CDR2 reads YNFKEQ. CDR3 DNA: TGTGCCAGCAGCCAAGGACTAGCGGGGAACCAAGAGACCCAGTACTTC. It yields the protein CASSQGLAGNQETQYF.

The rearrangement uses TRBV19 and TRBJ1-2; D perhaps matches TRBD1 (6 bases). V was pared by 3 bases and J by 2 bases, with 10 bases between. Germline V CDR1 and CDR2: LNHDA, SQIVND (reference sequence). The CDR3 spans 14 residues. The CDR3 sequence: CASSIGGQNYGYTF. The CDR3 DNA sequence: TGTGCCAGTAGTATTGGAGGACAGAACTATGGCTACACCTTC.

This sequence joins TRBV18 and TRBJ1-1; no clear D gene. The CDR3 covers 12 residues. Germline lookup yields CDR1 KGHSH and CDR2 LQKENI. V lost 7 bases and J lost 1, with 7 bases in between. CDR3 region: CASFTGNTEAFF. In nucleotides, the CDR3 is TGTGCCAGCTTTACGGGGAACACTGAAGCTTTCTTT.

DNA of the CDR3: TGCGCCAGCAGCTTGGCGGGGAGGGCCGACATGACAGATACGCAGTATTTT. It codes for CASSLAGRADMTDTQYF. The chain couples TRBV5-1 to TRBJ2-3, with TRBD2 matching 7 bases. The V segment lost 0 bases and the J segment 3 bases; nucleotides outside the gene matches: 10. Germline CDR1 is SGHRS and CDR2 is YFSETQ. The CDR3 has 17 residues.

This clonotype has only a few counts. J is TRBJ2-1 and V is TRBV11-1; 7 bases map to TRBD2. The CDR3 loop spans 16 amino acids. Losses at the gene ends were 4 bases for V and 4 bases for J; bases not matched to a gene: 10. The V gene's germline CDR1 is SGHAT and CDR2 FQDESV (reference sequence). CDR3 sequence reads: CASSSRPSGTYNEQFF. In DNA, the CDR3 is TGTGCCAGCAGCTCTCGTCCCAGCGGGACTTACAATGAGCAGTTCTTC.

This clonotype was observed at least ten times. The chain carries TRBV10-1 and TRBJ2-3; D not resolved. Germline lookup yields CDR1 WNHNN and CDR2 SYGVQD (reference sequence). The CDR3 is 13 residues long. Trimming left V 4 bases short and J 2 bases short, with 7 bases between. The CDR3 coding sequence is TGCGCCAGCAGTGCCGGTCTCACAGATACGCAGTATTTT. Its translation is CASSAGLTDTQYF.

This clonotype came up once. This chain links TRBV7-2 with TRBJ2-1; 8 bases are shared with TRBD1. Germline-derived CDR1 and CDR2 are SGHTA and FQGNSA. This CDR3 contains 16 residues. The trim removed 3 bases at V and 3 bases at J, leaving 7 bases unmatched. The CDR3 sequence: CASSFQTGAHYNEQFF. CDR3 sequence (DNA): TGTGCCAGCAGCTTTCAGACAGGGGCGCACTACAATGAGCAGTTCTTC.

The chain uses TRBV7-3 and TRBJ2-1; weak D call: TRBD2 (5 bases). This CDR3 is 16 amino acids long. Germline loops: CDR1 SGHTA, CDR2 FQGTGA. The V end lost 1 base, the J end lost 4 bases, and 14 bases lay between the germline ends. The CDR3 region is CASSLNPGRGYNEQFF. The DNA of the CDR3 is TGTGCCAGCAGCTTAAACCCAGGCCGGGGTTACAATGAGCAGTTCTTC.

This clonotype was recorded many times. The genes are TRBV25-1 and TRBJ2-5; 11 nucleotides match TRBD2. Germline CDR1 reads MGHDK; CDR2 reads SYGVNS. The trim removed 3 bases at V and 4 bases at J, leaving 4 bases unmatched. The CDR3 runs to 15 residues. This chain's CDR3 is CASSETSGVRETQYF. The CDR3 bases are TGTGCCAGCAGTGAGACTAGCGGGGTTCGAGAGACCCAGTACTTC.

A few counts support this clonotype. This chain uses TRBV2 with TRBJ2-3, with 8 nucleotides matching TRBD2. CDR1 SNHLY and CDR2 FYNNEI come from the germline V gene. This CDR3 contains 12 residues. Trimming cost V 6 bases and J 10 bases; bases outside gene matches: 6. The CDR3 region is CASSRSGEAQYF. For the CDR3, the DNA is TGTGCCAGCAGCCGTAGCGGGGAGGCGCAGTATTTT.

This clonotype was detected many times. The chain links TRBV7-2 to TRBJ2-3; D call uncertain. The CDR3 sequence is 13 residues long. CDR1 is SGHTA and CDR2 is FQGNSA in the germline V gene. V lost 5 bases and J 4 bases, leaving 10 bases between the germline ends. DNA of the CDR3: TGTGCCAGCAGCCCAGTCGGAGCAGATACGCAGTATTTT. This gives the protein CASSPVGADTQYF.

The genes are TRBV7-2 and TRBJ2-3, with TRBD2 identical over 8 bases. Per the germline V gene, CDR1 is SGHTA and CDR2 is FQGNSA. J gave up 6 bases and V 4 bases, and 9 bases lay outside the gene matches. The CDR3 has 15 amino acids. The chain's CDR3 is CASSSQLAVLDTQYF. Written as DNA, the CDR3 is TGTGCCAGCAGCTCGCAACTAGCGGTCTTGGATACGCAGTATTTT.